This is a list of T cell receptor beta chains from one sample in a study of T cell responses to AZD1222 COVID-19 vaccine. Produced via immunoSEQ multiplex PCR; TCRdb's table is partial and in-frame only. The top ten hold about 9.4% of the sample, which has around 80,000 clones, 70% to 90% seen once. The sequences come from peripheral blood, collected 28 days after the second AZD1222 dose. These receptors were collected from an adult who received the AZD1222 COVID-19 vaccine. CDR3s include the opening cysteine and the closing phenylalanine or tryptophan. The D gene is left open where the match is weak. For some rows the clone size is stated as once, few or many, or as a class when expanded; others skip it.

clone_size,d_call,j_call,v_call,cdr3_nt,cdr3_aa
.,.,TRBJ1-2,TRBV2,TGTGCCAGCACACTCCCAGGGTGGGATGGCTACACCTTC,CASTLPGWDGYTF
.,.,TRBJ1-5,TRBV3-1/TRBV3-2,TGTGCCAGCAGCCAATTCGCCGGGGTAAATCAGCCCCAGCATTTT,CASSQFAGVNQPQHF
once,.,TRBJ2-3,TRBV3-1/TRBV3-2,TGTGCCAGCAGCCAAGATAGCATATCAGATACGCAGTATTTT,CASSQDSISDTQYF
.,TRBD2,TRBJ2-1,TRBV6-2/TRBV6-3,TGTGCCAGCAGTCCGACTAGCGGGGGCTACAATGAGCAGTTCTTC,CASSPTSGGYNEQFF
.,.,TRBJ1-4,TRBV5-1,TGCGCCAGCACCTTGGACACGGGGGTTTCGGAACTGTTTTTT,CASTLDTGVSELFF
few,TRBD2,TRBJ2-3,TRBV3-1/TRBV3-2,TGTGCCAGCAGCTCAGAGGACGGGGGGGCCGGAGATACGCAGTATTTT,CASSSEDGGAGDTQYF
.,.,TRBJ1-6,TRBV4-1,TGCGCCAGCAGCCAAGAGGCCATTCTCTATTCACCCCTCCACTTT,CASSQEAILYSPLHF
few,TRBD1,TRBJ1-2,TRBV5-1,TGCGCCAGCAGCCCACAGGGGCATAACTATGGCTACACCTTC,CASSPQGHNYGYTF
.,.,TRBJ1-5,TRBV6-6,TGTGCCAGCAGTCTAAAAGGGGGCAATCAGCCCCAGCATTTT,CASSLKGGNQPQHF
few,.,TRBJ2-5,TRBV3-1/TRBV3-2,TGTGCCAGCAGCCTGACCCCATGGGACCCCCTATACTTC,CASSLTPWDPLYF
.,TRBD1,TRBJ1-4,TRBV2,TGTGCCAGCACACGACAGGGAGCCATAAAATTCGCAACTAATGAAAAACTGTTTTTT,CASTRQGAIKFATNEKLFF
.,.,TRBJ2-3,TRBV2,TGTGCCAGCGGACAGAGACCCTTGACAGATACGCAGTATTTT,CASGQRPLTDTQYF
.,TRBD1,TRBJ2-1,TRBV2,TGTGCCAGCGTCTTAGGGACAGGGGCCTACAATGAGCAGTTCTTC,CASVLGTGAYNEQFF
.,.,TRBJ1-2,TRBV28,TGTGCCAGCAGTATAGACGCCGTTAGCTACACCTTC,CASSIDAVSYTF
.,TRBD1,TRBJ1-2,TRBV4-2,TGTGCCAGCAGCCAAGGGAAGGGGACAGCGACCCTATTAGCTAACTATGGCTACACCTTC,CASSQGKGTATLLANYGYTF
.,TRBD1,TRBJ2-1,TRBV9,TGTGCCAGCAGCGTTTCTGGGACAGGTTTTCGGAATGAGCAGTTCTTC,CASSVSGTGFRNEQFF
few,TRBD1,TRBJ1-5,TRBV4-2,TGTGCCAGCACGGAGACAGGGGGCAATCAGCCCCAGCATTTT,CASTETGGNQPQHF
.,.,TRBJ1-2,TRBV28,TGTGCCAGCAGTGACCCAAATGGACGGTACTATGGCTACACCTTC,CASSDPNGRYYGYTF
.,.,TRBJ2-7,TRBV5-1,TGCGCCAGCAGCTTGGGATTGACTGGGGGCTCGGACGAGCAGTACTTC,CASSLGLTGGSDEQYF
.,TRBD1,TRBJ2-5,TRBV19,TGTGCCAGTAGTATAGGCGCGGGACAGGGGTCGGTGGAGACCCAGTACTTC,CASSIGAGQGSVETQYF
.,.,TRBJ1-2,TRBV5-4,TGTGCCAGCAGCTTGTCGGGGGGCGGCTATGGCTACACCTTC,CASSLSGGGYGYTF
.,.,TRBJ1-3,TRBV4-2,TGTGCCAGCAGCCAAGAATGGGCCGACTCTGGAAACACCATATATTTT,CASSQEWADSGNTIYF
.,.,TRBJ1-2,TRBV4-1,TGCGCCAGCAGCCAAGAAGGGGGGCTTGGCTATGGCTACACCTTC,CASSQEGGLGYGYTF
few,.,TRBJ2-1,TRBV5-1,TGCGCCAGCAGCTTGGAGGGGGTGATCTACCACAATGAGCAGTTCTTC,CASSLEGVIYHNEQFF
few,.,TRBJ1-5,TRBV7-2,TGTGCCAGCAGCCCCATGGGGGGCCCACAGCCCCAGCATTTT,CASSPMGGPQPQHF
.,.,TRBJ2-2,TRBV7-2,TGTGCCAGCAGTTCACGCGCTAGCGCCGGGGAGCTGTTTTTT,CASSSRASAGELFF
.,.,TRBJ1-4,TRBV6-6,TGTGCCAGCAGTTACGGGATTGGTGAAAAACTGTTTTTT,CASSYGIGEKLFF
few,.,TRBJ1-5,TRBV29-1,TGCAGCGTTGGGACTGGCGACGATCAGCCCCAGCATTTT,CSVGTGDDQPQHF
.,.,TRBJ2-5,TRBV2,TGTGCCAGCAGTGGGCGGGACAGCGTATACCAAGAGACCCAGTACTTC,CASSGRDSVYQETQYF
.,.,TRBJ2-3,TRBV6-1,TGTGCCAGCAGTGAAGGGGCAGATACGCAGTATTTT,CASSEGADTQYF
.,TRBD1,TRBJ2-1,TRBV29-1,TGCAGCGTTGAGGGTCAGGGGGCGTATAATGAGCAGTTCTTC,CSVEGQGAYNEQFF
.,.,TRBJ1-6,TRBV4-1,TGCGCCAGCAGCCAAGATCTCGCTAACTATTCACCCCTCCACTTT,CASSQDLANYSPLHF
.,.,TRBJ1-5,TRBV12-3/TRBV12-4,TGTGCCAGCAGTTTTGGCAATCAGCCCCAGCATTTT,CASSFGNQPQHF
.,TRBD1,TRBJ2-7,TRBV5-1,TGCGCCAGCAGCCGGGACAGACCCTACGAGCAGTACTTC,CASSRDRPYEQYF
.,.,TRBJ2-5,TRBV5-1,TGCGCCAGCAGCTCCGGCAGGGGCAGAGAGACCCAGTACTTC,CASSSGRGRETQYF
.,TRBD1,TRBJ1-2,TRBV19,TGTGCCAGTAGTATAGGCGGGACAGTTAACTATGGCTACACCTTC,CASSIGGTVNYGYTF
.,.,TRBJ1-6,TRBV6-6,TGTGCCAGCAGTTACGGGGTCGGGACCAATAATTCACCCCTCCACTTT,CASSYGVGTNNSPLHF
.,.,TRBJ2-3,TRBV9,TGTGCCAGCAGCGAGGAACAGGGCTTGGGCACAGATACGCAGTATTTT,CASSEEQGLGTDTQYF
.,TRBD1,TRBJ2-3,TRBV3-1/TRBV3-2,TGTGCCAGCAGGGAAACAGGGGTCACCACAGATACGCAGTATTTT,CASRETGVTTDTQYF
.,TRBD2,TRBJ2-1,TRBV11-3,TGTGCCAGCAGCTCAAGACTAGCCTCCTACAATGAGCAGTTCTTC,CASSSRLASYNEQFF
.,.,TRBJ2-5,TRBV11-2,TGTGCCAGCAGCTTAGATGTGCAGGGGTCAGAGACCCAGTACTTC,CASSLDVQGSETQYF
.,.,TRBJ1-5,TRBV19,TGTGCCAGTAGTATTCCCGGTTGGAGGGACAACGGCAATCAGCCCCAGCATTTT,CASSIPGWRDNGNQPQHF
.,.,TRBJ2-7,TRBV28,TGTGCCAGCAGTCCCCGGATAACCAGCGGGCTAACCTACGAGCAGTACTTC,CASSPRITSGLTYEQYF